The present T cell receptor (beta chain) was sequenced within a study of cytomegalovirus exposure and HLA in healthy donors. Whole-study results and caveats: TRBV6-2, TRBV6-3 and some other V segments were unresolvable in 87-base-pair reads. Across all donors, roughly uniform sequencing depth was an assumption of the presence/absence analyses. Judged likely to be a sequencing artifact was a cluster of highly shared sequence variants.

Turning to this clone: Its specificity is not known.

The PCR used 60 Vbeta and 13 Jbeta primers. Repertoires were generated with immunoSEQ multiplex PCR, while TCRdb's copy carries only in-frame clones and drops some. The sample table includes some 82,000 clones. Germline CDR1 is SGHDT and CDR2 is YYEEEE. This CDR3 has 13 residues. V dropped 10 bases and J dropped 3; count of bases not matched to a gene: 7. This rearrangement joins TRBV5-6 to TRBJ2-1; 7 nucleotides line up with TRBD2. This TCR was recovered from a woman aged 30 to 39 in good health and CMV-seronegative. Sequences were obtained from PBMCs. The DNA for the CDR3 is TGTGCCCTTGGGAGGGGAGGCTACAATGAGCAGTTCTTC. This codes for CALGRGGYNEQFF.